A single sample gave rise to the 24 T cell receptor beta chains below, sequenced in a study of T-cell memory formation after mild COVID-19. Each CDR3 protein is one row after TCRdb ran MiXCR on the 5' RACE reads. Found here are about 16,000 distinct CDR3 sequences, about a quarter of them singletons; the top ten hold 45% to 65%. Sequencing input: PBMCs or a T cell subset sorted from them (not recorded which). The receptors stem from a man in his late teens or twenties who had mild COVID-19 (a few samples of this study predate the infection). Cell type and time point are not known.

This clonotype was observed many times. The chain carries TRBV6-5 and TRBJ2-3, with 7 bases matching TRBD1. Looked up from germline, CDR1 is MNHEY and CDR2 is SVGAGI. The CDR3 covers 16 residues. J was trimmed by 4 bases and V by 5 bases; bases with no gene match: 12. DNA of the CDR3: TGTGCCAGCAGTCCCACAGAGGGGGCGCGGGCAGATACGCAGTATTTT. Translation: CASSPTEGARADTQYF.

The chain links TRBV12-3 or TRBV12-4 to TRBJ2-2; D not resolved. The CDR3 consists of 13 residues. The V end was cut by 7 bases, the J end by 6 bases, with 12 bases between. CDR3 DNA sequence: TGTGCCAGCACCTACCGAGCTGCCGGGGAGCTGTTTTTT. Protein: CASTYRAAGELFF.

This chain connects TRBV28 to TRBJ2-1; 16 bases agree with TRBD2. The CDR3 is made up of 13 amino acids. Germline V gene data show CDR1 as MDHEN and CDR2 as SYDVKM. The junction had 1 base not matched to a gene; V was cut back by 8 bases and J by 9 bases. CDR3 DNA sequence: TGTGCCAGCGGGACTAGCGGGGGGGTTGAGCAGTTCTTC. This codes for CASGTSGGVEQFF.

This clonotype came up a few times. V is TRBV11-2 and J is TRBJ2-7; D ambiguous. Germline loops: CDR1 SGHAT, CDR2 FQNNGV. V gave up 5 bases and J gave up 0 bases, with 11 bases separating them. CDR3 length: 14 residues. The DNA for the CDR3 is TGTGCCAGCAGCGTGGGCCCTATCTCCTACGAGCAGTACGTC. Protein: CASSVGPISYEQYV.

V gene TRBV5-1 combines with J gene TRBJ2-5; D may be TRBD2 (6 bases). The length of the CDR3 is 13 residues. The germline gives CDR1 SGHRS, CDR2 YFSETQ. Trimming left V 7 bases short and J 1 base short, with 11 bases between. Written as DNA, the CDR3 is TGCGCCAGCCGGTTGGGGGGCCAAGAGACCCAGTACTTC. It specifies CASRLGGQETQYF.

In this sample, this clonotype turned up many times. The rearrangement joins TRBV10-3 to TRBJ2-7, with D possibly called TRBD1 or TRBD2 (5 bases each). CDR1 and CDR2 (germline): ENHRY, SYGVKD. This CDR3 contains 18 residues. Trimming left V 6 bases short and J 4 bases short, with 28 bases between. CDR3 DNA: TGTGCCATCAGACCTGGGACCCCCTCGTTTCAAGGCGGTTACGAGCAGTACTTC. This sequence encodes CAIRPGTPSFQGGYEQYF.

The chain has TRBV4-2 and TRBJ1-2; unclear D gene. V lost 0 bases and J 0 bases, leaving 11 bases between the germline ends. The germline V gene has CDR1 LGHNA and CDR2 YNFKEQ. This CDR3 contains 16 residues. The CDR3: CASSQDWAAANYGYTF. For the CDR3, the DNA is TGTGCCAGCAGCCAAGACTGGGCCGCAGCTAACTATGGCTACACCTTC.

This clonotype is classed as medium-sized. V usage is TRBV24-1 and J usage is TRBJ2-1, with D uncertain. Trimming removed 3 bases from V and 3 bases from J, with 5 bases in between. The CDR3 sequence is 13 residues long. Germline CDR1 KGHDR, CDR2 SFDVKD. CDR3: CATSDRLYNEQFF. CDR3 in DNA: TGTGCCACCAGTGATCGTCTCTACAATGAGCAGTTCTTC.

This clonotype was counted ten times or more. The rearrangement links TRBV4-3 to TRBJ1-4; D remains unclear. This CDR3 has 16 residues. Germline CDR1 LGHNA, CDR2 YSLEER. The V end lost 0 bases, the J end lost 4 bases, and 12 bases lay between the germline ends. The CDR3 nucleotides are TGCGCCAGCAGCCAAGATTTAAGAGGATTTAATGAAAAACTGTTTTTT. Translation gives CASSQDLRGFNEKLFF.

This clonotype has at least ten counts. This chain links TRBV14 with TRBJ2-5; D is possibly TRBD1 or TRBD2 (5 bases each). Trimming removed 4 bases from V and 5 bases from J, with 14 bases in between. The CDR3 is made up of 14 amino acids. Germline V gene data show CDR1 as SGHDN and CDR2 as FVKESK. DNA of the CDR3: TGTGCCAGCAGCCGATGGGGGACGGGGGAGACCCAGTACTTC. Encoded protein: CASSRWGTGETQYF.

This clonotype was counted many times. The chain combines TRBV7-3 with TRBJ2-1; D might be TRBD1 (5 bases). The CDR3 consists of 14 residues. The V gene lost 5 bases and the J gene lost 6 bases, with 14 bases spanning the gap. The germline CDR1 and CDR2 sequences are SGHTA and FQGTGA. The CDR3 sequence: CASSAQGLTNEQFF. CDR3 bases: TGTGCCAGCAGCGCGCAGGGTCTTACCAATGAGCAGTTCTTC.

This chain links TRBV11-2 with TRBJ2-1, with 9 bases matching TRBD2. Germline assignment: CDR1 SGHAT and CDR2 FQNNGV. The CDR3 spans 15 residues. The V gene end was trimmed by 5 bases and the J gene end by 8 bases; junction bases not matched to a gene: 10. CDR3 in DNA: TGTGCCAGCAGCCCCGCTAGCGGGAATTTCGATGAGCAGTTCTTC. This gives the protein CASSPASGNFDEQFF. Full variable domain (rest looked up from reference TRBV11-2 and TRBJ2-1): EAGVAQSPRYKIIEKRQSVAFWCNPISGHATLYWYQQILGQGPKLLIQFQNNGVVDDSQLPKDRFSAERLKGVDSTLKIQPAKLEDSAVYLCASSPASGNFDEQFFGPGTRLTVL.

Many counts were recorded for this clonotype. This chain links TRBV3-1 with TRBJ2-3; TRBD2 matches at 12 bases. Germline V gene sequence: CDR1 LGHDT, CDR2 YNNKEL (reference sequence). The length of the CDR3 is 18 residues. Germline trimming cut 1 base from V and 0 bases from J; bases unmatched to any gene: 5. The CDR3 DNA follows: TGTGCCAGCAGCCAAGGACTAGCGGGGGTTACTAGCACAGATACGCAGTATTTT. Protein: CASSQGLAGVTSTDTQYF.

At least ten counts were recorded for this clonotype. The CDR3 loop reads CASSWEGMGTEAFF. The DNA for the CDR3 is TGCGCCAGCAGCTGGGAGGGGATGGGGACTGAAGCTTTCTTT. The chain uses TRBV5-1 and TRBJ1-1, with a possible D match to TRBD1 (5 bases). V was trimmed by 3 bases and J by 5 bases, leaving 14 bases between them. The CDR3 runs 14 residues. Germline CDR1 is SGHRS and CDR2 is YFSETQ.

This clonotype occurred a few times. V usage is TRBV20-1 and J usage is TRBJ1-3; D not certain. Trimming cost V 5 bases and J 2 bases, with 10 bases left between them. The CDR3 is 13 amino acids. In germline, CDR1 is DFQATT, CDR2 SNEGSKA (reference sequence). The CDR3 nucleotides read TGCAGTGCTTCGGGTAATACTGGAAACACCATATATTTT. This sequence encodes CSASGNTGNTIYF.

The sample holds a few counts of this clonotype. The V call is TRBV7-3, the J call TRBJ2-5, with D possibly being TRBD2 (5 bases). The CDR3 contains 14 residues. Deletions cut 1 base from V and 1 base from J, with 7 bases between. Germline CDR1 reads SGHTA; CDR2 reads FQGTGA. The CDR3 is CASSLRGFQETQYF. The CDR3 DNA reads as TGTGCCAGCAGCTTAAGAGGGTTCCAAGAGACCCAGTACTTC.

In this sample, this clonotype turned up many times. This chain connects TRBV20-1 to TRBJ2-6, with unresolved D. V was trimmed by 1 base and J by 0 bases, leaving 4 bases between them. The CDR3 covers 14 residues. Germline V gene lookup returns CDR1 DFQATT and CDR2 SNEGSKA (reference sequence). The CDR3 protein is CSARGGSGANVLTF. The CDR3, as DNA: TGCAGTGCTAGAGGAGGCTCTGGGGCCAACGTCCTGACTTTC.

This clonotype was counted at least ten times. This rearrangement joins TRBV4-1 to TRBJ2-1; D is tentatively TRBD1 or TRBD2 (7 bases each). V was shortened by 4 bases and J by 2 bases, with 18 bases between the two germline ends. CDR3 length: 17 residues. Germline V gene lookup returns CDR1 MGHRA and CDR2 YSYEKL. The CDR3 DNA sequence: TGCGCCAGCAGCCTCAGGGGGGGGACGGTTGCCTACAATGAGCAGTTCTTC. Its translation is CASSLRGGTVAYNEQFF.

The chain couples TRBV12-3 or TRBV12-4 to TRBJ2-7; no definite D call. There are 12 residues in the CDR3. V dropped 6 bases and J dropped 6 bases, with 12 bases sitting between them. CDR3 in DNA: TGTGCCAGCAGCCCCCCGGTGGGCGAGCAGTACTTC. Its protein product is CASSPPVGEQYF.

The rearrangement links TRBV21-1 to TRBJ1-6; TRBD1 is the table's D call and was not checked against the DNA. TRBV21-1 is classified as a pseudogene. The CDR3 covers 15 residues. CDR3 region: CASSAPCVYNSPLHF. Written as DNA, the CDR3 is TGTGCCAGCAGCGCCCCCTGCGTCTACAATTCACCCCTCCACTTT.

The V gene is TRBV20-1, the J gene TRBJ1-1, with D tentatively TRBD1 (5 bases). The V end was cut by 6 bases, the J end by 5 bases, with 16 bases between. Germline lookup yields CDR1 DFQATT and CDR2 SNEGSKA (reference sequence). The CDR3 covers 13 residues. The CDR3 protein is CSAQSGRGTEAFF. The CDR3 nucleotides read TGCAGTGCCCAATCCGGCCGGGGGACTGAAGCTTTCTTT.

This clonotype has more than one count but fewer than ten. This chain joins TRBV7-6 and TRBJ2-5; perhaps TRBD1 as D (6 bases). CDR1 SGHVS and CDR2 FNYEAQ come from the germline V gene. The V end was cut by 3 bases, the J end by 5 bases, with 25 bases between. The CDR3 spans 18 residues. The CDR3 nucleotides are TGTGCCAGCAGCTTTAGGGGGTGGGGTATCGGAGATTCGGAGACCCAGTACTTC. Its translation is CASSFRGWGIGDSETQYF.

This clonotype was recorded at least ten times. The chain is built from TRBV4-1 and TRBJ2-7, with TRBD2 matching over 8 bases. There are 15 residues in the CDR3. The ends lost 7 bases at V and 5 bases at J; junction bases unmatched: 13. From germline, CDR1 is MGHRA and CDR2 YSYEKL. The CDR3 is CASTPFSGGGHEQYF. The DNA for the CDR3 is TGCGCCAGCACCCCTTTCAGCGGGGGCGGCCACGAGCAGTACTTC.

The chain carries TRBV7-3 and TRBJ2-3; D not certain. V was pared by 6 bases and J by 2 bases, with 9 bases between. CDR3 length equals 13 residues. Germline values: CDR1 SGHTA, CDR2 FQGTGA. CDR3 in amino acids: CASSFLDTDTQYF. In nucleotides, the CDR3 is TGTGCCAGCAGTTTCCTGGACACAGATACGCAGTATTTT.